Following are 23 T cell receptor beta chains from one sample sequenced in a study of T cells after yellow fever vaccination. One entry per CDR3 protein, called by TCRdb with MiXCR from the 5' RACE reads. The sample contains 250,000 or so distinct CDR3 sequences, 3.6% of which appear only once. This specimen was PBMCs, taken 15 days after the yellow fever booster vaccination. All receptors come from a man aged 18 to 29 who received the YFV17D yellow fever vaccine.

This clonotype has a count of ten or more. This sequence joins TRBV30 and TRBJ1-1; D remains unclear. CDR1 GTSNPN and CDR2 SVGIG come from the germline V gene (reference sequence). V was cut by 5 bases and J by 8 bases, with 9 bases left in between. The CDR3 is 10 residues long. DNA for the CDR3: TGTGCCTGGGGACGCCGGGAAGCTTTCTTT. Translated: CAWGRREAFF. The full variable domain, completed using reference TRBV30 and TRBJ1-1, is SQTIHQWPATLVQPVGSPLSLECTVEGTSNPNLYWYRQAAGRGLQLLFYSVGIGQISSEVPQNLSASRPQDRQFILSSKKLLLSDSGFYLCAWGRREAFFGQGTRLTVV.

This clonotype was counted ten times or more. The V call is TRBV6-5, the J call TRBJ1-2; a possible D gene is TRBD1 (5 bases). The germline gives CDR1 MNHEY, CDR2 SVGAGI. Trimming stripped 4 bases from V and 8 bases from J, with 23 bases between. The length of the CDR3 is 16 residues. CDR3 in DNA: TGTGCCAGCAGTTCTCGGGGGGGAGTTTTCGACTTCGGCTACACCTTC. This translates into CASSSRGGVFDFGYTF.

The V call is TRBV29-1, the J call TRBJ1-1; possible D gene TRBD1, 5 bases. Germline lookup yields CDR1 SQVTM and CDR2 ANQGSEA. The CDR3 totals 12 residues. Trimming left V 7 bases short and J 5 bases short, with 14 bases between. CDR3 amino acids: CSASQPGTEAFF. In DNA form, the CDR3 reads TGCAGCGCCTCCCAGCCAGGGACTGAAGCTTTCTTT.

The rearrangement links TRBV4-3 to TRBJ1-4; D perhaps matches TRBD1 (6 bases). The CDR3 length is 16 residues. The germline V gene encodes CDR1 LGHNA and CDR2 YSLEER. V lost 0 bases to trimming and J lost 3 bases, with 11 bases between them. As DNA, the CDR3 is TGCGCCAGCAGCCAAGACCCACAGGGACCTAATGAAAAACTGTTTTTT. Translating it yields CASSQDPQGPNEKLFF.

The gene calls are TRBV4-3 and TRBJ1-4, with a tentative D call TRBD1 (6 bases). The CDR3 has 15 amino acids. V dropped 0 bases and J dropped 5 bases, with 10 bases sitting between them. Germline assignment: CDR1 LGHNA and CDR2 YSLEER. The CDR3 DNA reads TGCGCCAGCAGCCAAGACGGACAGAAAAATGAAAAACTGTTTTTT. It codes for CASSQDGQKNEKLFF.

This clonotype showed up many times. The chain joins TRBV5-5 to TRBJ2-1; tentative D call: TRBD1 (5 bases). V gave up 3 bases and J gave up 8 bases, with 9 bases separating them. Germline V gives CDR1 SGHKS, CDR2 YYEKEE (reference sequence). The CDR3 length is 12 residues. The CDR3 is CASSYSGYEQFF. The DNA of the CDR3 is TGTGCCAGCAGCTATTCAGGGTATGAGCAGTTCTTC. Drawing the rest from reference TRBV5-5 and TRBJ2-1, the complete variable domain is DAGVTQSPTHLIKTRGQQVTLRCSPISGHKSVSWYQQVLGQGPQFIFQYYEKEERGRGNFPDRFSARQFPNYSSELNVNALLLGDSALYLCASSYSGYEQFFGPGTRLTVL.

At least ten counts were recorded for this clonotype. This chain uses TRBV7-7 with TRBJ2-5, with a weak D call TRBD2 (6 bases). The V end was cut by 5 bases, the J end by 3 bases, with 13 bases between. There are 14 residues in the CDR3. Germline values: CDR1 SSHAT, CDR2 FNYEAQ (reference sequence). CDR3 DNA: TGTGCCAGCAGCCCCGGGACTTTCGAAGAGACCCAGTACTTC. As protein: CASSPGTFEETQYF.

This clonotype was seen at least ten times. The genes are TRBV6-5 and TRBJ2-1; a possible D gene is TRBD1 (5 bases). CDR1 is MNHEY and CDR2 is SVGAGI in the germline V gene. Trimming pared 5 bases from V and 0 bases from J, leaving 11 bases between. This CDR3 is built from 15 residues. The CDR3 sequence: CASSRDSSSYNEQFF. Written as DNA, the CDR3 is TGTGCCAGCAGTCGCGACAGTAGCTCCTACAATGAGCAGTTCTTC.

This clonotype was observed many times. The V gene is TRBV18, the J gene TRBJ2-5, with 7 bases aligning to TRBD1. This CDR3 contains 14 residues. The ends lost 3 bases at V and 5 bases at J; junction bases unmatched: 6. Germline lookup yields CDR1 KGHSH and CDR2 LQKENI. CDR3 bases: TGTGCCAGCTCACCGGGGACAGCTGGGGAGACCCAGTACTTC. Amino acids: CASSPGTAGETQYF.

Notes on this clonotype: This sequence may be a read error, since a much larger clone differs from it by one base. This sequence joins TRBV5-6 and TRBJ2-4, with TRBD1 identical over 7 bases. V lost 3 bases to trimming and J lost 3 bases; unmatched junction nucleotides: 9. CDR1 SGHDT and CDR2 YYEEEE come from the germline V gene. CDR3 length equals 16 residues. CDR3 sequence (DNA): TGTGCCAGCAGCTACGGGACAGCCTTTGGCAAAAACATTCAGTACTTC. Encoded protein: CASSYGTAFGKNIQYF.

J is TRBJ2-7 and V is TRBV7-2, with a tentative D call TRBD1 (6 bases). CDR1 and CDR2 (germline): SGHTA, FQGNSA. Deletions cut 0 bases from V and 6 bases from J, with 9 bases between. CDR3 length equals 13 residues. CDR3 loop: CASSLAGAPEQYF. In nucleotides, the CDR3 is TGTGCCAGCAGCTTAGCGGGGGCACCCGAGCAGTACTTC. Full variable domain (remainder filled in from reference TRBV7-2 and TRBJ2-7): GAGVSQSPSNKVTEKGKDVELRCDPISGHTALYWYRQSLGQGLEFLIYFQGNSAPDKSGLPSDRFSAERTGGSVSTLTIQRTQQEDSAVYLCASSLAGAPEQYFGPGTRLTVT.

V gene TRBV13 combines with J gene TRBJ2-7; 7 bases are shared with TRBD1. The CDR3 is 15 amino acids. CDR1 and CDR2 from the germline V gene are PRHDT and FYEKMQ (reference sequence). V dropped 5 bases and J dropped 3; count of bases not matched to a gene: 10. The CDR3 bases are TGTGCCAGCAGCCGGACAGGCCTCCCCCACTACGAGCAGTACGTC. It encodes CASSRTGLPHYEQYV.

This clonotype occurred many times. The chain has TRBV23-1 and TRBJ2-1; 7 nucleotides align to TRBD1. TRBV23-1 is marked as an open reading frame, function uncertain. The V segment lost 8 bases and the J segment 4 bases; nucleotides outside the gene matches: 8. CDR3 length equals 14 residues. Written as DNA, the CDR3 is TGCGCCAGCCCCGGGACAGCTTTATACAATGAGCAGTTCTTC. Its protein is CASPGTALYNEQFF.

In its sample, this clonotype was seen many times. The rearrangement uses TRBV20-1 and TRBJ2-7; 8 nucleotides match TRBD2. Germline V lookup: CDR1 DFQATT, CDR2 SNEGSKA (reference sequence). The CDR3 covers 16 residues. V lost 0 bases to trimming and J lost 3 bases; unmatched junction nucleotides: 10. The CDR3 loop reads CSARDPREGAVYEQYF. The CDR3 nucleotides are TGCAGTGCTAGAGATCCTCGGGAGGGAGCCGTCTACGAGCAGTACTTC.

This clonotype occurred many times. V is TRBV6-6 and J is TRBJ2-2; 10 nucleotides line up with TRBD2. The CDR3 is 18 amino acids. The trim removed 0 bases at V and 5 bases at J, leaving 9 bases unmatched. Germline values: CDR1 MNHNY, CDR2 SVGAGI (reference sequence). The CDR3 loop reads CASSYSTGAGGPTGELFF. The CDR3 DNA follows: TGTGCCAGCAGTTACTCGACGGGAGCGGGGGGGCCAACCGGGGAGCTGTTTTTT.

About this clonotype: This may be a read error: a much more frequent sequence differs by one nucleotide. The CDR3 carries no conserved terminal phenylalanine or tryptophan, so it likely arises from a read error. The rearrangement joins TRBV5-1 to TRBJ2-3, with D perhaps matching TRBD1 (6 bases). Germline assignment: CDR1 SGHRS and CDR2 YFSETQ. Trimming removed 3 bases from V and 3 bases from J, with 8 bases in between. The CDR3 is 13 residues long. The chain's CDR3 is CASSSGQTDTQYL. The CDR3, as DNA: TGCGCCAGCAGCTCTGGACAGACAGATACGCAGTATCTT.

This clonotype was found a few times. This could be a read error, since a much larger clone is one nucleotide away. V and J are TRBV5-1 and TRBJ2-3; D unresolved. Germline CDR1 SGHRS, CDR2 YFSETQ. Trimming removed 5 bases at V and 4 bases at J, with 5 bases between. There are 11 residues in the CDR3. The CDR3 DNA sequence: TGCGCCAGCAGTGAAGCAGATACGCAGTATTTT. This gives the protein CASSEADTQYF.

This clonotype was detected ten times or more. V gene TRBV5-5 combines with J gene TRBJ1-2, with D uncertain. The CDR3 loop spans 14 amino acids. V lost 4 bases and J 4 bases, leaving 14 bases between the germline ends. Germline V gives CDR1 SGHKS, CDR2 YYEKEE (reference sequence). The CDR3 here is CASSPGRPPYGYTF. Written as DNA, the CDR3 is TGTGCCAGCAGCCCCGGCAGGCCCCCCTATGGCTACACCTTC.

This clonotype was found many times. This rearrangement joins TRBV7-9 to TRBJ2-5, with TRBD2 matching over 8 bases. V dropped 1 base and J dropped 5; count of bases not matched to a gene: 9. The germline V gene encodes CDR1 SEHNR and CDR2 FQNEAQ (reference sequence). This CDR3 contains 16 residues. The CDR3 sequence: CASSLEPRGGRETQYF. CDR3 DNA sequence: TGTGCCAGCAGCTTAGAACCCCGGGGGGGCCGGGAGACCCAGTACTTC.

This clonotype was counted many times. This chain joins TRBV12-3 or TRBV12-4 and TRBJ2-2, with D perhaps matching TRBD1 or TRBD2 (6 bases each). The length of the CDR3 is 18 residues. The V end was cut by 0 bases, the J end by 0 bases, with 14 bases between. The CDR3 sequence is CASSLAFGGEANTGELFF. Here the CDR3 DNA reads TGTGCCAGCAGTTTAGCTTTCGGGGGCGAAGCGAACACCGGGGAGCTGTTTTTT.

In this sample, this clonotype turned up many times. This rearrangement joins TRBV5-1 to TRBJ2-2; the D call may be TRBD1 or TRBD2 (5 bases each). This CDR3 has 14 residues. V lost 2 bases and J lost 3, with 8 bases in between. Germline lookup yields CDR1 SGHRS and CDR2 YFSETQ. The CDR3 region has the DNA TGCGCCAGCAGCTTCGAGGGGCACACCGGGGAGCTGTTTTTT. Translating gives CASSFEGHTGELFF.

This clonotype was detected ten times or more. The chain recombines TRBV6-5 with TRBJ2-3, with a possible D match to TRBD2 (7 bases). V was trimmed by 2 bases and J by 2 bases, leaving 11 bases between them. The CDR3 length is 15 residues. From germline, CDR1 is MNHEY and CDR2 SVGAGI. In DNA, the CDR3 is TGTGCCAGCAGTTACCGGGCGGGGGCCACAGATACGCAGTATTTT. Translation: CASSYRAGATDTQYF.

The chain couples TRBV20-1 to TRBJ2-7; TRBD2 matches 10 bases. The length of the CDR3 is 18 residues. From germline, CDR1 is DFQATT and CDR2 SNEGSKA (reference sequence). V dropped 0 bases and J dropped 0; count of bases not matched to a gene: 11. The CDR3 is CSARDLASGGSISYEQYF. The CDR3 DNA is TGCAGTGCTAGAGATCTGGCTAGCGGGGGATCTATCTCCTACGAGCAGTACTTC.